The 25 T cell receptor beta chains presented below share a single source sample, sequenced in a study of blood T cell repertoires in COVID-19. Using immunoSEQ multiplex PCR, the repertoire was profiled, and TCRdb retains in-frame clones only, with some absent. The table has approximately 300,000 clones, around 90% seen once. Sequencing was performed on PBMCs or T cells enriched from blood (not recorded which). The receptors originated from a man in his sixties who had recovered from COVID-19.

The chain couples TRBV19 to TRBJ1-5; D not resolved. Germline CDR1 is LNHDA and CDR2 is SQIVND (reference sequence). Between the trimmed V and J ends, which lost 11 bases and 0 bases, there was a span of 17 bases. The CDR3 runs to 15 residues. The chain's CDR3 is CASAVGQVSNQPQHF. For the CDR3, the DNA is TGTGCCTCTGCTGTCGGCCAGGTTAGCAATCAGCCCCAGCATTTT.

This chain uses TRBV2 with TRBJ1-2; no firm D call. The V end was cut by 4 bases, the J end by 0 bases, with 9 bases between. Germline CDR1 is SNHLY and CDR2 is FYNNEI. There are 14 residues in the CDR3. The DNA for the CDR3 is TGTGCCAGCAGTGGAGAGCTAGCTAACTATGGCTACACCTTC. Its translation: CASSGELANYGYTF. The variable domain in full, with the rest retrieved from reference TRBV2 and TRBJ1-2, is EPEVTQTPSHQVTQMGQEVILRCVPISNHLYFYWYRQILGQKVEFLVSFYNNEISEKSEIFDDQFSVERPDGSNFTLKIRSTKLEDSAMYFCASSGELANYGYTFGSGTRLTVV.

In this sample, this clone turned up once. This chain connects TRBV20-1 to TRBJ2-5, with 10 positions matching TRBD1. J was trimmed by 7 bases and V by 3 bases; bases with no gene match: 2. CDR1 DFQATT and CDR2 SNEGSKA come from the germline V gene (reference sequence). CDR3 length: 12 amino acids. The CDR3 here is CSASGQGGTQYF. The DNA of the CDR3 is TGCAGTGCTAGTGGACAGGGGGGGACCCAGTACTTC.

This clone came up once. This chain connects TRBV3-1 (or the pseudogene TRBV3-2) to TRBJ2-3, with D perhaps TRBD1 (5 bases). CDR3 size: 13 residues. V was pared by 2 bases and J by 9 bases, with 12 bases between. Germline loops: CDR1 LGHDT, CDR2 YNNKEL (reference sequence). The CDR3: CASSQLDSETQYF. In nucleotides, the CDR3 is TGTGCCAGCAGCCAACTAGACAGCGAGACGCAGTATTTT.

V gene TRBV5-1 combines with J gene TRBJ2-6; D call uncertain. V lost 4 bases and J lost 0, with 8 bases in between. Germline V gives CDR1 SGHRS, CDR2 YFSETQ. The length of the CDR3 is 15 residues. CDR3: CASSPQLSGANVLTF. CDR3 DNA sequence: TGCGCCAGCAGCCCACAGCTCTCTGGGGCCAACGTCCTGACTTTC.

Here the CDR3 reads CASSLNLYAGQSYEQYF. The CDR3 coding sequence is TGTGCCAGCAGTTTAAATTTGTATGCGGGACAGTCCTACGAGCAGTACTTC. This sequence joins TRBV28 and TRBJ2-7; D is perhaps TRBD1 (7 bases). Between the trimmed V and J ends, which lost 2 bases and 1 base, there was a span of 18 bases. Germline V gene lookup returns CDR1 MDHEN and CDR2 SYDVKM. The CDR3 consists of 17 residues.

The V and J genes are TRBV18 and TRBJ2-3; D uncertain. The germline V gene has CDR1 KGHSH and CDR2 LQKENI. This CDR3 spans 13 amino acids. Trimming stripped 1 base from V and 4 bases from J, with 6 bases between. This CDR3 reads CASSPLASDTQYF. In DNA, the CDR3 is TGTGCCAGCTCACCACTAGCCTCAGATACGCAGTATTTT.

The genes are TRBV2 and TRBJ2-7; tentative D call: TRBD2 (6 bases). The CDR3 spans 14 residues. Trimming removed 8 bases from V and 0 bases from J, with 14 bases in between. Per germline, CDR1 SNHLY and CDR2 FYNNEI. Here the CDR3 reads CASFRLGGSYEQYF. CDR3 coding DNA: TGTGCCAGCTTTAGACTAGGTGGCTCCTACGAGCAGTACTTC.

The V gene is TRBV4-1, the J gene TRBJ2-1; 10 positions agree with TRBD2. V shed 2 bases, J shed 10 bases, and the junction held 14 bases outside the gene matches. The germline V gene has CDR1 MGHRA and CDR2 YSYEKL. The CDR3 is 17 residues long. The CDR3: CASSQPLQREGVVEQFF. The DNA of the CDR3 is TGCGCCAGCAGCCAACCGCTCCAGCGGGAGGGAGTGGTCGAGCAGTTCTTC.

This chain joins TRBV14 and TRBJ2-4, with a possible D match to TRBD1 (5 bases). In germline, CDR1 is SGHDN, CDR2 FVKESK. There are 16 residues in the CDR3. V gave up 3 bases and J gave up 8 bases, with 20 bases separating them. The CDR3 reads CASSQGHWASWDIQYF. CDR3 DNA sequence: TGTGCCAGCAGCCAGGGGCACTGGGCCAGCTGGGACATTCAGTACTTC.

The rearrangement joins TRBV13 to TRBJ2-7; 7 bases map to TRBD1. Germline CDR1 is PRHDT and CDR2 is FYEKMQ (reference sequence). The CDR3 totals 15 residues. The junction had 12 bases not matched to a gene; V was cut back by 5 bases and J by 5 bases. CDR3 loop: CASSLRGLPPHEQYF. CDR3 bases: TGTGCCAGCAGCCTCAGGGGGTTACCCCCGCACGAGCAGTACTTC.

The rearrangement links TRBV19 to TRBJ2-7; 10 nucleotides match TRBD1. CDR1 is LNHDA and CDR2 is SQIVND in the germline V gene (reference sequence). V was clipped by 5 bases and J by 3 bases; unmatched bases: 4. The CDR3 spans 14 residues. The CDR3, as DNA: TGTGCCAGTAGTGTGGACAGGGGGGACTACGAGCAGTACTTC. It yields the protein CASSVDRGDYEQYF.

V gene TRBV4-2 combines with J gene TRBJ2-6; 10 bases fit TRBD1. Germline CDR1 is LGHNA and CDR2 is YNFKEQ. V was pared by 2 bases and J by 3 bases, with 4 bases of the junction left unmatched. The CDR3 extends over 17 amino acids. The CDR3 here is CASSQPDRGHGANVLTF. Written as DNA, the CDR3 is TGTGCCAGCAGCCAACCTGACAGGGGGCATGGGGCCAACGTCCTGACTTTC.

This sequence joins TRBV5-1 and TRBJ1-5, with 8 positions matching TRBD1. The length of the CDR3 is 15 residues. Germline CDR1 is SGHRS and CDR2 is YFSETQ. V dropped 4 bases and J dropped 4; count of bases not matched to a gene: 7. CDR3 residues: CASSIGQGVNQPQHF. The CDR3 nucleotides are TGCGCCAGCAGCATTGGACAGGGAGTGAATCAGCCCCAGCATTTT.

The V and J genes are TRBV11-1 and TRBJ2-7; TRBD1 aligns across 9 bases. The germline CDR1 and CDR2 sequences are SGHAT and FQDESV (reference sequence). CDR3 size: 14 residues. The V and J ends lost 5 bases and 7 bases, in that order; junction bases with no gene match: 9. CDR3 sequence reads: CASSPRDRVREQYF. CDR3 coding DNA: TGTGCCAGCAGCCCAAGGGACAGGGTGAGGGAGCAGTACTTC.

This rearrangement joins TRBV5-1 to TRBJ1-4; TRBD1 aligns across 10 bases. With V trimmed by 4 bases and J by 4 bases, 1 base remained unmatched. The CDR3 is 14 residues long. Per germline, CDR1 SGHRS and CDR2 YFSETQ. The CDR3 nucleotides are TGCGCCAGCAGCGGACAGGGGGGTAATGAAAAACTGTTTTTT. It translates to CASSGQGGNEKLFF.

This clone appeared a few times. The V and J genes are TRBV29-1 and TRBJ2-5, with TRBD1 as a possible D gene (6 bases). Germline assignment: CDR1 SQVTM and CDR2 ANQGSEA. V was trimmed by 6 bases and J by 0 bases, leaving 11 bases between them. This CDR3 has 13 amino acids. The CDR3 region has the DNA TGCAGCGTCCCAAGGGACAACCAAGAGACCCAGTACTTC. As protein: CSVPRDNQETQYF.

V gene TRBV28 combines with J gene TRBJ1-1; D is undetermined. This CDR3 contains 13 residues. Germline-derived CDR1 and CDR2 are MDHEN and SYDVKM. Trimming left V 6 bases short and J 3 bases short, with 11 bases between. The CDR3 bases are TGTGCCAGCAGGATACATTACGACACTGAAGCTTTCTTT. Protein: CASRIHYDTEAFF.

The V and J genes are TRBV4-2 and TRBJ2-7, with a weak D call TRBD2 (5 bases). CDR1 LGHNA and CDR2 YNFKEQ come from the germline V gene. Trimming removed 1 base at V and 4 bases at J, with 17 bases between. The CDR3 is 16 amino acids. The CDR3 protein is CASSQGWRASLYEQYF. CDR3 nucleotide sequence: TGTGCCAGCAGCCAAGGGTGGCGGGCGAGCCTTTACGAGCAGTACTTC.

The chain couples TRBV29-1 to TRBJ1-3; possible D gene TRBD1, 5 bases. V gave up 6 bases and J gave up 1 base, with 10 bases separating them. The CDR3 is made up of 13 amino acids. Germline V gives CDR1 SQVTM, CDR2 ANQGSEA. The CDR3 here is CSVGHVSGNTIYF. DNA for the CDR3: TGCAGCGTCGGACACGTTTCTGGAAACACCATATATTTT.

This chain's CDR3 is CATSDPGGSGNEQFF. CDR3 bases: TGTGCCACCAGTGACCCCGGAGGGTCCGGGAATGAGCAGTTCTTC. V gene TRBV24-1 combines with J gene TRBJ2-1; the D gene is possibly TRBD2 (6 bases). The CDR3 spans 15 residues. Between the trimmed V and J ends, which lost 4 bases and 7 bases, there was a span of 16 bases. CDR1 and CDR2 from the germline V gene are KGHDR and SFDVKD.

This clone has only a few counts. The V and J genes are TRBV28 and TRBJ1-5; D may be TRBD1 (6 bases). The V end lost 8 bases, the J end lost 3 bases, and 11 bases lay between the germline ends. CDR1 and CDR2 from the germline V gene are MDHEN and SYDVKM. The CDR3 runs 13 residues. As DNA, the CDR3 is TGTGCCAGCGCCGGACAGTTCAATCAGCCCCAGCATTTT. As protein: CASAGQFNQPQHF.

V is TRBV7-9 and J is TRBJ2-1; the match to TRBD2 covers 8 bases. The CDR3 consists of 16 residues. Trimming took 1 base from V and 4 from J; bases not matched to a gene: 6. Germline assignment: CDR1 SEHNR and CDR2 FQNEAQ (reference sequence). The CDR3 is CASSLDQAGEYNEQFF. CDR3 in DNA: TGTGCCAGCAGCTTAGATCAAGCGGGAGAGTACAATGAGCAGTTCTTC.

This clone was counted once. The chain joins TRBV6-4 to TRBJ2-2; 12 bases line up with TRBD2. CDR1 and CDR2 (germline): MRHNA, SNTAGT. The CDR3 consists of 15 residues. V shed 10 bases and J 5 bases; nucleotides not matched to a gene: 8. The CDR3 sequence: CAIPTSGSVTGELFF. The CDR3 nucleotides are TGTGCCATTCCGACTAGCGGGAGCGTTACCGGGGAGCTGTTTTTT.

DNA for the CDR3: TGTGCCAGCAGCCCAGCGGGAGCGGCATACGAGCAGTACTTC. It codes for CASSPAGAAYEQYF. The genes are TRBV7-3 and TRBJ2-7; 8 nucleotides agree with TRBD2. This CDR3 is 14 amino acids long. Germline lookup yields CDR1 SGHTA and CDR2 FQGTGA. Trimming took 5 bases from V and 4 from J; bases not matched to a gene: 7.